This TCR beta chain appears in the sequencing data of a study of T cell responses to AZD1222 COVID-19 vaccine. Whole-study results and caveats: Compared with day 0, the breadth and depth of the Spike-specific TCR repertoire rose significantly after two doses of AZD1222. Per reports, nearly half of all spike-specific TCRs target regions that are unmutated in variants. Donor demographics were predominantly white British with a female majority; clonal diversity may be underestimated.

TCRdb's table, derived via immunoSEQ multiplex PCR, lists solely in-frame clones and lacks some. There are 100,000 to 140,000 clones in the sample; approximately 86% occur only once, and 3.5% to 5% lies in the top ten. Trimming took 2 bases from V and 7 from J; bases not matched to a gene: 9. Per germline, CDR1 MGHRA and CDR2 YSYEKL. CDR3 length: 15 amino acids. As to this clone: What it binds is not known.

The clonotype was recovered from an adult in good health. The gene calls are TRBV4-1 and TRBJ1-1, with 8 positions matching TRBD1. The source was peripheral blood, collected on day 0 of AZD1222 vaccination. The CDR3 bases are TGCGCCAGCAGCCAAACCACCGGGACAGGAGATGAAGCTTTCTTT. Encoded protein: CASSQTTGTGDEAFF.